The 28 T cell receptor beta chains below come from one sample, sequenced in a study of shared clonotypes between healthy human individuals. Some clones are missing from TCRdb's copy, which holds only in-frame ones; the method was immunoSEQ multiplex PCR. The sample yields about 2.3 million clones, roughly 93% seen once. The sample consisted of naive CD4+ T cells from PBMCs. The subset denotes: CD45RA+ positively selected. These receptors came from a man aged 18 to 35 in good health. Some clones in this sample may be carry-over from other donors' samples.

The chain has TRBV7-6 and TRBJ2-2, with D tentatively TRBD2 (5 bases). V was pared by 1 base and J by 6 bases, with 18 bases between. Per the germline V gene, CDR1 is SGHVS and CDR2 is FNYEAQ. The CDR3 has 17 residues. CDR3 sequence (DNA): TGTGCCAGCAGCTTAGTTTCGAGCGGACCGCCGCCCGGGGAGCTGTTTTTT. Residues: CASSLVSSGPPPGELFF.

The gene calls are TRBV19 and TRBJ2-7, with D hard to call. V was pared by 3 bases and J by 4 bases, with 16 bases between. Germline V lookup: CDR1 LNHDA, CDR2 SQIVND (reference sequence). There are 15 residues in the CDR3. CDR3 amino acids: CASSIRPFSRYEQYF. CDR3 bases: TGTGCCAGTAGTATTCGGCCGTTTAGTCGGTACGAGCAGTACTTC.

The V and J genes are TRBV11-2 and TRBJ2-1, with D perhaps matching TRBD2 (5 bases). The CDR3 has 16 amino acids. Germline values: CDR1 SGHAT, CDR2 FQNNGV. Trimming took off 1 base at V and 4 bases at J, with 14 bases between the two ends. This CDR3 reads CASSLVRGRKYNEQFF. Written as DNA, the CDR3 is TGTGCCAGCAGCTTAGTACGGGGAAGGAAATACAATGAGCAGTTCTTC.

The rearrangement uses TRBV6-6 and TRBJ2-7; 7 bases are shared with TRBD1. The ends lost 5 bases at V and 2 bases at J; junction bases unmatched: 6. The length of the CDR3 is 14 residues. Germline-derived CDR1 and CDR2 are MNHNY and SVGAGI (reference sequence). CDR3 sequence reads: CASSNPGQTYEQYF. The CDR3 region has the DNA TGTGCCAGCAGTAACCCGGGACAGACCTACGAGCAGTACTTC.

The rearrangement joins TRBV15 to TRBJ2-3; 10 bases map to TRBD1. Germline trimming cut 1 base from V and 3 bases from J; bases unmatched to any gene: 4. CDR1 is LNHNV, CDR2 YYDKDF, per germline (reference sequence). The CDR3 has 16 amino acids. CDR3 in DNA: TGTGCCACCAGCAGAGTCCGGGACAGGGGTACAGATACGCAGTATTTT. Translating it yields CATSRVRDRGTDTQYF.

A single count supports this clone. This rearrangement joins TRBV6-1 to TRBJ1-5; TRBD1 matches at 7 bases. Germline CDR1 MNHNS, CDR2 SASEGT. CDR3 length equals 18 residues. V was pared by 3 bases and J by 2 bases, with 13 bases of the junction left unmatched. The CDR3: CASSELVQGKWGNQPQHF. The CDR3, as DNA: TGTGCCAGCAGTGAGTTGGTACAGGGGAAGTGGGGCAATCAGCCCCAGCATTTT.

The chain joins TRBV7-9 to TRBJ2-7, with 8 bases fitting TRBD1. Trimming at V came to 4 bases and at J to 2 bases, leaving 4 bases not matched to a gene. Germline V gene sequence: CDR1 SEHNR, CDR2 FQNEAQ (reference sequence). The CDR3 loop spans 14 amino acids. The CDR3 spells CASSWGQETYEQYF. CDR3 sequence (DNA): TGTGCCAGCAGCTGGGGACAGGAGACCTACGAGCAGTACTTC.

V is TRBV7-8 and J is TRBJ2-7; 7 nucleotides match TRBD1. Germline loops: CDR1 SGHVS, CDR2 FQNEAQ. The CDR3 contains 18 residues. The V and J ends lost 6 bases and 5 bases, in that order; junction bases with no gene match: 22. The CDR3 DNA follows: TGTGCCAGCAGGGGCGAGGGGGCGCTTCTTAGTAGGTCCCACGAGCAGTACTTC. Translated, it gives CASRGEGALLSRSHEQYF.

The rearrangement links TRBV5-1 to TRBJ2-2; 10 positions agree with TRBD1. This CDR3 has 15 residues. Trimming took 4 bases from V and 4 from J; bases not matched to a gene: 4. Looked up from germline, CDR1 is SGHRS and CDR2 is YFSETQ. Here the CDR3 reads CASSTGQGVTGELFF. DNA of the CDR3: TGCGCCAGCAGCACCGGACAGGGGGTCACCGGGGAGCTGTTTTTT.

This clone has only a few counts. The chain links TRBV18 to TRBJ1-1, with a weak D call TRBD1 (5 bases). The CDR3 is 16 residues long. From germline, CDR1 is KGHSH and CDR2 LQKENI. Trimming cost V 4 bases and J 0 bases, with 15 bases left between them. CDR3 sequence (DNA): TGTGCCAGCTCACTACGGAGACAGATGCTGAACACTGAAGCTTTCTTT. Its protein product is CASSLRRQMLNTEAFF.

This chain joins TRBV11-1 and TRBJ1-2; possibly TRBD1 for D (6 bases). Trimming shortened V by 6 bases and J by 5 bases, and 19 bases separated the two germline ends. The CDR3 length is 15 residues. The germline V gene encodes CDR1 SGHAT and CDR2 FQDESV (reference sequence). The CDR3 region has the DNA TGTGCCAGCAGTCAACTGCAGGGGACGAATTATGGCTACACCTTC. Translation gives CASSQLQGTNYGYTF.

The CDR3 DNA reads TGTGCCAGCAGTTCTCCGGGACAGGGGGCTAAAGAGCAGTACTTC. Translated: CASSSPGQGAKEQYF. This sequence joins TRBV5-6 and TRBJ2-7; 12 bases fit TRBD1. CDR1 and CDR2 from the germline V gene are SGHDT and YYEEEE. The V gene end was trimmed by 5 bases and the J gene end by 7 bases; junction bases not matched to a gene: 10. The CDR3 covers 15 residues.

This chain uses TRBV19 with TRBJ2-7; 10 nucleotides agree with TRBD2. V lost 5 bases and J lost 1; bases outside the gene matches: 5. CDR1 is LNHDA, CDR2 SQIVND, per germline (reference sequence). The CDR3 has 15 residues. The CDR3 DNA reads as TGTGCCAGTAGTCCTATGACTAGCGGGTCCTACGAGCAGTACTTC. Translated: CASSPMTSGSYEQYF.

Of note for this clone: This same CDR3 is encoded by further DNA sequences in the sample. This chain joins TRBV2 and TRBJ2-1; TRBD1 agrees at 10 bases. With 8 bases clipped from V and 3 bases from J, the junction kept 4 bases outside the gene matches. Germline V gives CDR1 SNHLY, CDR2 FYNNEI. The length of the CDR3 is 14 residues. The CDR3 loop is CASHRDRGYNEQFF. The CDR3 coding sequence is TGTGCCAGCCACCGGGACAGGGGCTACAATGAGCAGTTCTTC.

This chain uses TRBV5-3 with TRBJ2-7; D might be TRBD2 (6 bases). TRBV5-3 is recorded as an ORF, its role being uncertain. V dropped 4 bases and J dropped 4 bases, with 18 bases sitting between them. This CDR3 is 15 amino acids long. DNA of the CDR3: TGTGCCAGAAGCCTCCGCGGGACGTCGGGGTACGAGCAGTACTTC. Translated, it gives CARSLRGTSGYEQYF.

The chain uses TRBV4-1 and TRBJ2-4, with 11 nucleotides matching TRBD2. Germline V gene data show CDR1 as MGHRA and CDR2 as YSYEKL. The CDR3 extends over 18 amino acids. V was pared by 3 bases and J by 2 bases, with 9 bases of the junction left unmatched. The CDR3 sequence is CASSQGLAVGETKNIQYF. The DNA for the CDR3 is TGCGCCAGCAGCCAGGGACTAGCGGTTGGTGAAACCAAAAACATTCAGTACTTC.

V gene TRBV10-3 combines with J gene TRBJ1-2; a possible D gene is TRBD1 (6 bases). Germline V gene data show CDR1 as ENHRY and CDR2 as SYGVKD. CDR3 size: 14 residues. V lost 5 bases and J lost 1, with 11 bases in between. The chain's CDR3 is CAISQDRINYGYTF. DNA for the CDR3: TGTGCCATCAGTCAGGACAGAATTAACTATGGCTACACCTTC.

A note on this clone: This specimen includes other DNA sequences encoding the same CDR3. V is TRBV30 and J is TRBJ2-7; TRBD1 might be the D (6 bases). CDR1 and CDR2 from the germline V gene are GTSNPN and SVGIG (reference sequence). Trimming removed 0 bases at V and 2 bases at J, with 8 bases between. This CDR3 region has 13 residues. The CDR3 sequence is CAWSVNRAYEQYF. CDR3 coding DNA: TGTGCCTGGAGTGTCAACAGGGCCTACGAGCAGTACTTC.

The V and J genes are TRBV9 and TRBJ2-5; TRBD2 matches 13 bases. V shed 0 bases, J shed 5 bases, and the junction held 4 bases outside the gene matches. The germline gives CDR1 SGDLS, CDR2 YYNGEE. CDR3 length: 16 amino acids. The CDR3 sequence is CASSVGTSGRGETQYF. Here the CDR3 DNA reads TGTGCCAGCAGCGTAGGGACTAGCGGGAGAGGGGAGACCCAGTACTTC.

This chain uses TRBV27 with TRBJ2-2, with D maybe TRBD1 (6 bases). The V end lost 1 base, the J end lost 1 base, and 10 bases lay between the germline ends. The CDR3 runs 16 residues. From germline, CDR1 is MNHEY and CDR2 SMNVEV (reference sequence). CDR3 nucleotides: TGTGCCAGCAGTTTATTCGGGACAAAGAACACCGGGGAGCTGTTTTTT. This gives the protein CASSLFGTKNTGELFF.

This chain joins TRBV4-2 and TRBJ1-2; D possibly corresponds to TRBD1 (5 bases). The CDR3 totals 17 residues. Germline values: CDR1 LGHNA, CDR2 YNFKEQ. V lost 0 bases and J lost 6, with 20 bases in between. CDR3 bases: TGTGCCAGCAGCCAAGATTTAGGGGCCTCCGGGCTTAATGGCTACACCTTC. It yields the protein CASSQDLGASGLNGYTF.

As regards this clone: Different DNA sequences within this sample yield the same CDR3. V and J are TRBV18 and TRBJ2-3; D is uncertain. Germline V gene lookup returns CDR1 KGHSH and CDR2 LQKENI. Trimming took 3 bases from V and 4 from J, leaving 8 bases between them. The CDR3 has 13 residues. The CDR3 region has the DNA TGTGCCAGCTCACCCGGACCTGCAGATACGCAGTATTTT. Residues: CASSPGPADTQYF.

As concerns this clone: Other DNA sequences of this sample code for an identical CDR3. V gene TRBV27 combines with J gene TRBJ1-5; D unresolved. Trimming removed 6 bases at V and 6 bases at J, with 9 bases between. The CDR3 is 12 residues long. Per the germline V gene, CDR1 is MNHEY and CDR2 is SMNVEV (reference sequence). DNA of the CDR3: TGTGCCAGCAGCTCCTCAGGTCAGCCCCAGCATTTT. Its translation: CASSSSGQPQHF.

This rearrangement joins TRBV7-5 to TRBJ2-5; TRBD1 is the table's D call and was not checked against the DNA. TRBV7-5 is assigned pseudogene status. The CDR3 is 19 residues long. CDR3 region: CARSSLDKWTGGRGETQYF. CDR3 coding DNA: TGTGCCAGAAGCTCACTCGACAAGTGGACAGGGGGTAGGGGGGAGACCCAGTACTTC.

To note about this clone: At the DNA level, this CDR3 is encoded by other sequences in the same sample as well. The chain has TRBV4-2 and TRBJ2-5; D gene uncertain. The CDR3 contains 12 residues. Germline V gives CDR1 LGHNA, CDR2 YNFKEQ. Trimming cost V 0 bases and J 5 bases, with 4 bases left between them. This CDR3 reads CASSQDRETQYF. CDR3 DNA: TGTGCCAGCAGCCAAGATCGGGAGACCCAGTACTTC.

This chain links TRBV7-2 with TRBJ2-7; D not resolved. Germline V lookup: CDR1 SGHTA, CDR2 FQGNSA. The CDR3 has 16 amino acids. V shed 1 base and J shed 2 bases, with 15 bases lying between them. The CDR3 is CASSLGVASLAYEQYF. CDR3 nucleotides: TGTGCCAGCAGCTTAGGCGTAGCATCTCTCGCCTACGAGCAGTACTTC.

The chain links TRBV5-4 to TRBJ2-4, with TRBD2 matching over 7 bases. Germline lookup yields CDR1 SGHNT and CDR2 YYREEE (reference sequence). V lost 0 bases and J lost 6; bases outside the gene matches: 9. CDR3 length: 16 residues. Here the CDR3 reads CASSLVGTTIRNIQYF. CDR3 nucleotide sequence: TGTGCCAGCAGCTTGGTTGGGACTACCATTAGAAACATTCAGTACTTC.

The CDR3 DNA is TGTGCCAGCAGCTTAGACAGGGGGCTAAACGAGCAGTACTTC. Translated: CASSLDRGLNEQYF. This chain links TRBV7-2 with TRBJ2-7; 9 bases are shared with TRBD1. V shed 1 base and J 5 bases; nucleotides not matched to a gene: 3. CDR1 SGHTA and CDR2 FQGNSA come from the germline V gene. The CDR3 has 14 amino acids. The full variable domain, rest sourced from reference TRBV7-2 and TRBJ2-7, is GAGVSQSPSNKVTEKGKDVELRCDPISGHTALYWYRQSLGQGLEFLIYFQGNSAPDKSGLPSDRFSAERTGGSVSTLTIQRTQQEDSAVYLCASSLDRGLNEQYFGPGTRLTVT.